Only one count was recorded for the clone carrying this T cell receptor (beta chain). What it binds is unknown. Other nucleotide sequences in the sample specify the same CDR3. Germline trimming cut 3 bases from V and 2 bases from J; bases unmatched to any gene: 3. CDR1 is LNHDA, CDR2 SQIVND, per germline (reference sequence). The CDR3 contains 14 residues. This specimen comes from a study of T cell responses to AZD1222 COVID-19 vaccine. The protocol was immunoSEQ multiplex PCR, while the TCRdb copy is restricted to in-frame clones and leaves out a portion. Among about 140,000 clones listed, about 87% were seen once. Study findings and constraints: Possibly, clonal diversity was underestimated; donors were largely white British and included more females. Spike-specific TCR breadth and depth rose after two AZD1222 doses. The repertoires were collected only after the peak T cell response.

Specimen: peripheral blood, collected on day 0 of AZD1222 vaccination. The V and J genes are TRBV19 and TRBJ1-1, with 7 nucleotides matching TRBD1. The sequence was collected from an adult in good health. DNA for the CDR3: TGTGCCAGTAGTATCGGGACAGCCAACACTGAAGCTTTCTTT. This encodes CASSIGTANTEAFF.